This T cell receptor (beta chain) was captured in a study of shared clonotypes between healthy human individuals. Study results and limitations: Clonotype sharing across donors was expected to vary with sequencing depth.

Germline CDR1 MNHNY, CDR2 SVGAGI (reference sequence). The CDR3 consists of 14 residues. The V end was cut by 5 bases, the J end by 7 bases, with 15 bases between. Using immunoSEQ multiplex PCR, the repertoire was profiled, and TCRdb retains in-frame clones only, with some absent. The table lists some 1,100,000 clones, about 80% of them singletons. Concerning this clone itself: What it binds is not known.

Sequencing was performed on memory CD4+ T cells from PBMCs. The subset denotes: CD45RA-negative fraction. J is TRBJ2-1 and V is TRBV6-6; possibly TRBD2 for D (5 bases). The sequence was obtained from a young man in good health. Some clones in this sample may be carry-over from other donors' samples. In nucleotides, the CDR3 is TGTGCCAGCAGTCCTAGCTTCGTCGGTAATGAGCAGTTCTTC. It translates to CASSPSFVGNEQFF.